One sample yielded the 24 T cell receptor beta chains listed below, sequenced in a study of blood T cell repertoires in COVID-19. Method: immunoSEQ multiplex PCR; TCRdb's copy keeps in-frame clones and lacks some. This table has roughly 520,000 clones, 88% appearing once. The sample was PBMCs or T cells enriched from blood (not recorded which). These receptor sequences come from a woman in her 40s who had recovered from COVID-19.

V is TRBV10-2 and J is TRBJ1-2; D might be TRBD1 (5 bases). Trimming removed 10 bases from V and 8 bases from J, with 23 bases in between. In germline, CDR1 is WSHSY, CDR2 SAAADI. This CDR3 has 14 amino acids. The CDR3 protein is CATLRRDGDGGYTF. The CDR3 DNA follows: TGCGCCACCTTGAGGCGGGACGGCGACGGAGGCTACACCTTC.

V gene TRBV4-3 combines with J gene TRBJ1-5; D is perhaps TRBD1 (6 bases). The CDR3 runs to 13 residues. Germline-derived CDR1 and CDR2 are LGHNA and YSLEER. V lost 5 bases and J 7 bases, leaving 12 bases between the germline ends. The CDR3: CASSDRLRQPQHF. The CDR3, as DNA: TGCGCCAGCAGCGACAGGTTGAGGCAGCCCCAGCATTTT.

The rearrangement uses TRBV9 and TRBJ1-1; 9 bases align to TRBD1. The J segment lost 1 base and the V segment lost 5 bases, leaving 6 bases of the junction unmatched. Germline CDR1 is SGDLS and CDR2 is YYNGEE. The CDR3 has 15 residues. CDR3 protein: CASRPGQGSNTEAFF. The CDR3 coding sequence is TGTGCCAGCAGACCCGGACAGGGGTCGAACACTGAAGCTTTCTTT.

Only a few counts were recorded for this clone. This chain joins TRBV7-2 and TRBJ1-2; tentatively, D is TRBD1 (5 bases). V was cut by 6 bases and J by 13 bases, with 15 bases left in between. CDR3 length equals 11 residues. The germline V gene encodes CDR1 SGHTA and CDR2 FQGNSA. CDR3 residues: CASSWGPRLTF. The CDR3 DNA reads as TGTGCCAGCAGTTGGGGCCCGAGGCTCACCTTC.

The chain links TRBV5-1 to TRBJ2-1, with 9 bases that match TRBD2. J lost 2 bases, V lost 2 bases, and 2 bases had no gene match. The germline V gene encodes CDR1 SGHRS and CDR2 YFSETQ. There are 15 residues in the CDR3. This CDR3 is CASSFQREAYNEQFF. As DNA, the CDR3 is TGCGCCAGCAGCTTCCAGCGGGAGGCCTACAATGAGCAGTTCTTC.

This clone showed up just once. The J gene is TRBJ1-2, the V gene TRBV3-1 (or the pseudogene TRBV3-2), with TRBD1 as a possible D gene (5 bases). The CDR3 loop spans 13 amino acids. Germline V gene sequence: CDR1 LGHDT, CDR2 YNNKEL (reference sequence). Trimming pared 2 bases from V and 6 bases from J, leaving 10 bases between. The CDR3 reads CASSQLQVHGYTF. The DNA of the CDR3 is TGTGCCAGCAGCCAACTACAGGTCCATGGCTACACCTTC.

This sequence joins TRBV29-1 and TRBJ2-2; 9 nucleotides line up with TRBD1. The CDR3 consists of 14 residues. Germline V gene data show CDR1 as SQVTM and CDR2 as ANQGSEA. Trimming at V came to 4 bases and at J to 7 bases, leaving 7 bases not matched to a gene. CDR3 nucleotides: TGCAGCGTTGGGGGACAGGGATCGAACGGGGAGCTGTTTTTT. Translated, it gives CSVGGQGSNGELFF.

The V and J genes are TRBV7-6 and TRBJ2-3, with 8 bases lining up with TRBD2. The length of the CDR3 is 18 residues. The V gene's germline CDR1 is SGHVS and CDR2 FNYEAQ. J lost 3 bases, V lost 5 bases, and 16 bases had no gene match. In nucleotides, the CDR3 is TGTGCCAGCAGCCGCCCAATTGGAGCGGGAGTAGGTACAGATACGCAGTATTTT. Protein sequence: CASSRPIGAGVGTDTQYF.

The rearrangement uses TRBV6-1 and TRBJ2-7; TRBD1 agrees at 11 bases. In germline, CDR1 is MNHNS, CDR2 SASEGT. Trimming cost V 2 bases and J 4 bases; bases outside gene matches: 4. This CDR3 region has 15 residues. CDR3 in amino acids: CASSERTGGRYEQYF. CDR3 nucleotide sequence: TGTGCCAGCAGTGAAAGGACAGGGGGCAGATACGAGCAGTACTTC.

The V and J genes are TRBV19 and TRBJ2-5, with 8 positions matching TRBD1. After removal of 5 bases from V and 1 base from J, the junction contained 6 bases not matched to a gene. Per germline, CDR1 LNHDA and CDR2 SQIVND (reference sequence). The CDR3 extends over 15 amino acids. CDR3 amino acids: CASSPDRAVQETQYF. CDR3 nucleotide sequence: TGTGCCAGTAGTCCGGACAGGGCCGTCCAAGAGACCCAGTACTTC. The whole variable domain, remainder taken from reference TRBV19 and TRBJ2-5, is DGGITQSPKYLFRKEGQNVTLSCEQNLNHDAMYWYRQDPGQGLRLIYYSQIVNDFQKGDIAEGYSVSREKKESFPLTVTSAQKNPTAFYLCASSPDRAVQETQYFGPGTRLLVL.

This chain links TRBV27 with TRBJ1-4; 12 bases are shared with TRBD1. Trimming at V came to 7 bases and at J to 11 bases, leaving 17 bases not matched to a gene. The CDR3 is 17 amino acids. The V gene's germline CDR1 is MNHEY and CDR2 SMNVEV (reference sequence). Here the CDR3 DNA reads TGTGCCAGCACCCCGCGGGGTTGGGACAGGGGGCGAGGGAAACTGTTTTTT. Its translation: CASTPRGWDRGRGKLFF.

The chain recombines TRBV21-1 with TRBJ1-2; TRBD1, the table's D call, lacks a check against the DNA. TRBV21-1 constitutes a pseudogene. This CDR3 spans 23 amino acids. Here the CDR3 reads CARKQGDNVTALYVRVPNYGYTF. The CDR3 DNA reads as TGTGCCAGAAAACAGGGGGACAATGTTACAGCTTTGTACGTCCGGGTCCCCAACTATGGCTACACCTTC.

This clone was observed a single time. DNA of the CDR3: TGTGCCAGCAGCTACGGGACTAGCGGGATTGAGACCCAGTACTTC. It codes for CASSYGTSGIETQYF. The chain couples TRBV7-2 to TRBJ2-5, with TRBD2 matching 13 bases. Trimming removed 4 bases from V and 5 bases from J; junction bases left unmatched: 4. This CDR3 region has 15 residues. The germline V gene encodes CDR1 SGHTA and CDR2 FQGNSA.

The rearrangement joins TRBV9 to TRBJ1-2; 7 bases are shared with TRBD1. CDR1 and CDR2 from the germline V gene are SGDLS and YYNGEE. The trim removed 2 bases at V and 5 bases at J, leaving 0 bases unmatched. The CDR3 loop spans 12 amino acids. In DNA form, the CDR3 reads TGTGCCAGCAGCGTGGGACAGTATGGCTACACCTTC. Encoded protein: CASSVGQYGYTF.

The J gene is TRBJ1-2, the V gene TRBV7-2; tentative D call: TRBD1 (5 bases). The CDR3 contains 14 residues. Germline lookup yields CDR1 SGHTA and CDR2 FQGNSA. The ends were cut back, 1 base at V and 7 bases at J, with 13 bases in the middle. CDR3 amino acids: CASSLELGLAGYTF. For the CDR3, the DNA is TGTGCCAGCAGCTTAGAATTGGGACTCGCTGGCTACACCTTC. The complete variable domain, with remaining parts taken from reference TRBV7-2 and TRBJ1-2, reads GAGVSQSPSNKVTEKGKDVELRCDPISGHTALYWYRQSLGQGLEFLIYFQGNSAPDKSGLPSDRFSAERTGGSVSTLTIQRTQQEDSAVYLCASSLELGLAGYTFGSGTRLTVV.

The chain uses TRBV7-9 and TRBJ1-1; D is unclear. Deletions cut 2 bases from V and 2 bases from J, with 9 bases between. Germline-derived CDR1 and CDR2 are SEHNR and FQNEAQ (reference sequence). This CDR3 spans 14 amino acids. The CDR3 here is CASSLSDTNTEAFF. CDR3 nucleotide sequence: TGTGCCAGCAGCTTATCCGACACCAACACTGAAGCTTTCTTT.

This clone occurred a few times. The rearrangement uses TRBV4-3 and TRBJ2-1, with a weak D call TRBD2 (6 bases). This CDR3 has 16 residues. Trimming cost V 0 bases and J 3 bases, with 12 bases left between them. In germline, CDR1 is LGHNA, CDR2 YSLEER. DNA of the CDR3: TGCGCCAGCAGCCAAGATGGCGGGGCGGGCTACAATGAGCAGTTCTTC. Translation gives CASSQDGGAGYNEQFF.

The chain employs TRBV5-6 and TRBJ2-7, with D unclear. Trimming removed 5 bases from V and 1 base from J, with 7 bases in between. CDR3 length: 12 amino acids. The V gene's germline CDR1 is SGHDT and CDR2 YYEEEE. CDR3 region: CASSRVSYEQYF. CDR3 nucleotide sequence: TGTGCCAGCAGTCGGGTGTCCTACGAGCAGTACTTC.

This chain connects TRBV7-8 to TRBJ1-6, with TRBD1 identical over 8 bases. Germline lookup yields CDR1 SGHVS and CDR2 FQNEAQ. This CDR3 region has 17 residues. Germline trimming cut 3 bases from V and 7 bases from J; bases unmatched to any gene: 11. CDR3 DNA sequence: TGTGCCAGCAGCTTTAACAGGGGGGGTTTAGTCAATTCACCCCTCCACTTT. This translates into CASSFNRGGLVNSPLHF.

As concerns this clone: This specimen includes other DNA sequences encoding the same CDR3. The chain links TRBV9 to TRBJ2-3; D not certain. V lost 0 bases and J 1 base, leaving 3 bases between the germline ends. This CDR3 contains 13 residues. CDR1 is SGDLS and CDR2 is YYNGEE in the germline V gene. The CDR3, as DNA: TGTGCCAGCAGCGTAGCGGGCACAGATACGCAGTATTTT. Translated, it gives CASSVAGTDTQYF.

V gene TRBV24-1 combines with J gene TRBJ1-2; D remains ambiguous. Trimming removed 4 bases from V and 6 bases from J, with 8 bases in between. Germline V gives CDR1 KGHDR, CDR2 SFDVKD. CDR3 length: 12 residues. CDR3 sequence reads: CATSESGDGYTF. The CDR3 DNA follows: TGTGCCACCAGTGAATCCGGGGATGGCTACACCTTC.

This clone was seen a few times. J is TRBJ2-7 and V is TRBV18, with TRBD1 matching over 8 bases. The CDR3 is made up of 13 amino acids. V gave up 3 bases and J gave up 6 bases; unmatched junction bases: 4. Germline values: CDR1 KGHSH, CDR2 LQKENI. CDR3 amino acids: CASSPGQGGEQYF. In nucleotides, the CDR3 is TGTGCCAGCTCACCTGGACAGGGTGGCGAGCAGTACTTC. Full variable domain (rest looked up from reference TRBV18 and TRBJ2-7): NAGVMQNPRHLVRRRGQEARLRCSPMKGHSHVYWYRQLPEEGLKFMVYLQKENIIDESGMPKERFSAEFPKEGPSILRIQQVVRGDSAAYFCASSPGQGGEQYFGPGTRLTVT.

The J gene is TRBJ2-7, the V gene TRBV5-1; the D gene is possibly TRBD2 (7 bases). Per germline, CDR1 SGHRS and CDR2 YFSETQ. The CDR3 covers 17 residues. V was shortened by 4 bases and J by 0 bases, with 20 bases between the two germline ends. CDR3 sequence: CASSKRTVWEGSYEQYF. CDR3 bases: TGCGCCAGCAGCAAAAGGACAGTTTGGGAGGGCTCCTACGAGCAGTACTTC.

The chain has TRBV5-1 and TRBJ2-3; 9 bases are a match to TRBD1. Unmatched junction bases numbered 6, after V lost 3 bases and J lost 1 base. The CDR3 sequence is 16 residues long. CDR1 is SGHRS, CDR2 YFSETQ, per germline. The CDR3 nucleotides read TGCGCCAGCAGCTCCAGAACAGGGGGCCGCACAGATACGCAGTATTTT. The encoded protein is CASSSRTGGRTDTQYF.